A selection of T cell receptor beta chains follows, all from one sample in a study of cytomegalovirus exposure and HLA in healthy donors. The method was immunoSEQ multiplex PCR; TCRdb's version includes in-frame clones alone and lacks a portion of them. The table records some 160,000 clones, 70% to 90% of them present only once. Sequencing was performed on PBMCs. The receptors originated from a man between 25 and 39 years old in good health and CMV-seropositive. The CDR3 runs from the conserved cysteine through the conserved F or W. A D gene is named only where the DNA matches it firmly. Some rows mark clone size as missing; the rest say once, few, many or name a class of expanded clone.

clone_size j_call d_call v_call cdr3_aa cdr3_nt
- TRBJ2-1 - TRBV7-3 CASSLTRAGALNEQFF TGTGCCAGCAGCTTAACACGGGCAGGGGCCCTTAATGAGCAGTTCTTC
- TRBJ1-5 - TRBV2 CASSRDNLEPQHF TGTGCCAGCAGTAGGGACAATTTAGAGCCCCAGCATTTT
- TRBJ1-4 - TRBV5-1 CASSSSWGRNEKLFF TGCGCCAGCAGCTCCTCCTGGGGCAGAAACGAAAAACTGTTTTTT
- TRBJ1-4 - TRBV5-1 CASSQQGRNEKLFF TGCGCCAGCAGCCAACAGGGCCGTAATGAAAAACTGTTTTTT
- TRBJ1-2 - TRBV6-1 CASSEAEGGGYTF TGTGCCAGCAGTGAAGCCGAGGGTGGTGGCTACACCTTC
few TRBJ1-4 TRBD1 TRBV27 CASKSYRGVNEKLFF TGTGCCAGCAAGTCTTACAGGGGGGTAAATGAAAAACTGTTTTTT
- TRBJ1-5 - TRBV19 CASRIGQFHNQPQHF TGTGCCAGTAGAATCGGACAATTCCACAATCAGCCCCAGCATTTT
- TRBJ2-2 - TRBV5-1 CASSLGVRGTGELFF TGCGCCAGCAGCTTGGGGGTGCGCGGCACCGGGGAGCTGTTTTTT
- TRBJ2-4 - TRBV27 CASRERGGIKNIQYF TGTGCCAGCAGGGAGAGGGGCGGGATCAAAAACATTCAGTACTTC
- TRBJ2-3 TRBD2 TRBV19 CASSIDPALAGVSDTQYF TGTGCCAGTAGTATAGATCCCGCACTAGCGGGAGTCTCAGATACGCAGTATTTT
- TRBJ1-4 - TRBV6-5 CASSYGQGDEKLFF TGTGCCAGCAGTTACGGGCAGGGTGATGAAAAACTGTTTTTT
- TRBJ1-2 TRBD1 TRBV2 CASSRQGDGYTF TGTGCCAGCAGTAGACAGGGCGATGGCTACACCTTC
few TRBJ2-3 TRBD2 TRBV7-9 CASSLVPLAGGPIDTQYF TGTGCCAGCAGCTTAGTGCCCCTAGCGGGAGGGCCGATAGATACGCAGTATTTT
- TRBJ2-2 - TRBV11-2 CASSPTEWGASNTGELFF TGTGCCAGCAGCCCGACCGAGTGGGGAGCCTCGAACACCGGGGAGCTGTTTTTT
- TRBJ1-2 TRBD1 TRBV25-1 CASSSTGVWNGYTF TGTGCCAGCAGTTCGACAGGGGTTTGGAATGGCTACACCTTC
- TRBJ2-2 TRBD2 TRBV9 CASSASGTSGYTGELFF TGTGCCAGCAGCGCAAGCGGGACTAGCGGATACACCGGGGAGCTGTTTTTT
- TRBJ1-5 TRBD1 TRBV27 CASSYRGGQPQHF TGTGCCAGCAGTTACAGGGGGGGACAGCCCCAGCATTTT
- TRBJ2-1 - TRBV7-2 CASSTRLEDEQFF TGTGCCAGCAGCACCCGACTAGAAGATGAGCAGTTCTTC
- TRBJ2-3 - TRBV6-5 CASSYAGSGDTDTQYF TGTGCCAGCAGTTACGCGGGCAGCGGAGACACAGATACGCAGTATTTT
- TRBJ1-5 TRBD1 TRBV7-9 CASSAPGTGSQPQHF TGTGCCAGCAGCGCCCCCGGGACAGGGAGTCAGCCCCAGCATTTT
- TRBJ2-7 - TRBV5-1 CASSLEAASYEQYF TGCGCCAGCAGCTTGGAGGCGGCCTCCTACGAGCAGTACTTC
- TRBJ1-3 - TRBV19 CASSFRGDTIYF TGTGCCAGTAGTTTCCGGGGAGACACCATATATTTT
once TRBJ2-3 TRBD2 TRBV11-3 CASSYYGGSRSSTDTQYF TGTGCCAGCAGCTACTATGGCGGGAGTAGGTCTAGCACAGATACGCAGTATTTT
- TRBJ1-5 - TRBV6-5 CASSSGVQGNQPQHF TGTGCCAGCAGTTCCGGGGTTCAAGGCAATCAGCCCCAGCATTTT
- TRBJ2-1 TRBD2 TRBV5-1 CASSVPLAGDYNEQFF TGCGCCAGCAGCGTACCACTAGCGGGAGACTACAATGAGCAGTTCTTC
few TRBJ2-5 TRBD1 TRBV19 CASSRQGRETQYF TGTGCCAGTAGTAGACAGGGACGGGAGACCCAGTACTTC
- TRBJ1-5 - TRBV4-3 CASSPSHRARNQPQHF TGCGCCAGCAGCCCGTCCCACAGGGCGCGCAATCAGCCCCAGCATTTT
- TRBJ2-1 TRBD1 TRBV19 CASSTWTGRSYNEQFF TGTGCCAGTAGTACCTGGACAGGTCGATCCTACAATGAGCAGTTCTTC
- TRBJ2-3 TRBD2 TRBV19 CASRGREGRTDTQYF TGTGCCAGTCGAGGGCGGGAGGGCCGTACAGATACGCAGTATTTT
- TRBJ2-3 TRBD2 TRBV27 CASSLFPSGRRADTQYF TGTGCCAGCAGTTTATTTCCTAGCGGGAGAAGGGCAGATACGCAGTATTTT